These 3 T cell receptor beta chains share one sample of origin, sequenced in a study of blood T cell repertoires in COVID-19. Data came from immunoSEQ multiplex PCR; TCRdb stores just in-frame clones and leaves some out. The table lists 100,000 to 150,000 clones, 86% of them singletons. The specimen sequenced was peripheral blood. These receptors were obtained from a human donor in a cohort sampled during active COVID-19.

V usage is TRBV28 and J usage is TRBJ2-7; 7 bases line up with TRBD2. Germline trimming cut 6 bases from V and 3 bases from J; bases unmatched to any gene: 17. This CDR3 has 17 amino acids. Germline V gives CDR1 MDHEN, CDR2 SYDVKM. The CDR3 sequence is CASSLIGLAARDYEQYF. DNA of the CDR3: TGTGCCAGCAGCCTGATTGGCCTAGCGGCAAGGGACTACGAGCAGTACTTC.

The genes are TRBV15 and TRBJ1-3, with D perhaps matching TRBD1 (6 bases). Germline CDR1 and CDR2: LNHNV and YYDKDF (reference sequence). This CDR3 spans 15 amino acids. Trimming pared 0 bases from V and 6 bases from J, leaving 12 bases between. This CDR3 reads CATSRDRQGKNTIYF. CDR3 nucleotides: TGTGCCACCAGCAGAGATCGGCAGGGGAAAAACACCATATATTTT.

The chain links TRBV7-8 to TRBJ1-4, with 7 positions matching TRBD1. The CDR3 runs 15 residues. In germline, CDR1 is SGHVS, CDR2 FQNEAQ. The V gene end was trimmed by 5 bases and the J gene end by 8 bases; junction bases not matched to a gene: 11. As DNA, the CDR3 is TGTGCCAGCAGCACACAGGGGTTGCTCGGGGAAAAACTGTTTTTT. It specifies CASSTQGLLGEKLFF.